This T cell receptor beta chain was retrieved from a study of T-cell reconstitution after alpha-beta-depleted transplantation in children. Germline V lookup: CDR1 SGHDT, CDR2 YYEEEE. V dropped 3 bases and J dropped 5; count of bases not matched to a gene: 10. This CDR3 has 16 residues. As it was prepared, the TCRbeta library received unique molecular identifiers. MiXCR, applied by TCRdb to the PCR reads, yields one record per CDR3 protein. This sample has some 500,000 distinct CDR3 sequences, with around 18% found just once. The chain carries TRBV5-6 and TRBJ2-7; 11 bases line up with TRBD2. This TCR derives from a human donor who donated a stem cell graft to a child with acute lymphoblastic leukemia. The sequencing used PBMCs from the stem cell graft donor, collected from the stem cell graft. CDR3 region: CASSWKTSGTSDEQYF. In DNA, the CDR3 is TGTGCCAGCAGCTGGAAGACTAGCGGGACTTCCGACGAGCAGTACTTC.